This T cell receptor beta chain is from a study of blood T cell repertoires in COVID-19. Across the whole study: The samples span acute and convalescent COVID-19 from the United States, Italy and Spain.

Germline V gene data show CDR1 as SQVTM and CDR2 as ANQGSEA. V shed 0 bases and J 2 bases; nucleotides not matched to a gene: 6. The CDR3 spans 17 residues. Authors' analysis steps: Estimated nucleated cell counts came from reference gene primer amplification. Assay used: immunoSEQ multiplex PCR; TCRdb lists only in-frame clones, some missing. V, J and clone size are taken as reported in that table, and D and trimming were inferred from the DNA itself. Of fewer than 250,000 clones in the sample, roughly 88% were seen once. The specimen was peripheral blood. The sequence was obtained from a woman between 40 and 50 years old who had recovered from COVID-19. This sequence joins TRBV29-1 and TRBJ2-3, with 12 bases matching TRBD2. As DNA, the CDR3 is TGCAGCGTTGAAGATTGGGCTAGCGGGAGGGCCACAGATACGCAGTATTTT. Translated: CSVEDWASGRATDTQYF.